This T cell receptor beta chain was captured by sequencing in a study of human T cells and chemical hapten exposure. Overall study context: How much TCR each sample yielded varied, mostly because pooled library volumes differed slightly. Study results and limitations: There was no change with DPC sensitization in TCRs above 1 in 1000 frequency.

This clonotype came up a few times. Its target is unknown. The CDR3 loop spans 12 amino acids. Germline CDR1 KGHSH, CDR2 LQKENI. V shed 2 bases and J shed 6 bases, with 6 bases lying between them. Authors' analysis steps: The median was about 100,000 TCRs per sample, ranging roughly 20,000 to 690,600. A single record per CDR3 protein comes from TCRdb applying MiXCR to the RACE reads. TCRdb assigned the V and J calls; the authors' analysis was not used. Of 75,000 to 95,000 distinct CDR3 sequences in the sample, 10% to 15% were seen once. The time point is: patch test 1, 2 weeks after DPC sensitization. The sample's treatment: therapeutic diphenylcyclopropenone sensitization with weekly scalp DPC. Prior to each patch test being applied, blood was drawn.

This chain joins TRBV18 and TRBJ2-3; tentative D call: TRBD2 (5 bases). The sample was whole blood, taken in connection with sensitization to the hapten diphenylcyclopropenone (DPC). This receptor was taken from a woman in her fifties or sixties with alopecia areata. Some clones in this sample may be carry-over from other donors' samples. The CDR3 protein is CASSPWTDTQYF. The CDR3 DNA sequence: TGTGCCAGCTCACCATGGACTGATACGCAGTATTTT.